This T cell receptor beta chain originates from a study of Ad26.COV2.S vaccination and SARS-CoV-2 variants (dated by TCRdb to 2020 to 2023). Concerning the study at large: Donors in the vaccine arm were drawn from COV1001, a multicentre, randomized, double-blind, placebo-controlled phase I-IIa trial testing Ad26.COV2.S in healthy adults. Dosing of Ad26.COV2.S was intramuscular, at either 5x10^10 or 1x10^11 viral particles, delivered as one shot or as two shots spaced 56 days apart. TCRbeta repertoire sequencing served as the tool for gauging how specific and how broad the SARS-CoV-2-reactive T cell receptors were following Ad26.COV2.S vaccination. The TCR-sequenced set comprised approximately 32 samples: some 20 Ad26.COV2.S vaccine recipients, 5 placebo recipients and 8 SARS-CoV-2 convalescent individuals. Participants in the trial were split at random into five groups of five each, receiving low-dose or high-dose Ad26.COV2.S once or twice, or else placebo on both occasions. Throughout the experiments and outcome assessment, investigators stayed blinded to trial group allocation.

Turning to this clone: The antigen it recognizes is unknown. Qualities for individual bases were not recorded, and no much larger clone is one base off.

The immunoSEQ Assay was used to sequence TCRbeta CDR3 regions. After extraction, genomic DNA underwent amplification by bias-controlled multiplex PCR, followed by high-throughput sequencing. Per the source publication's procedure: To quantify the absolute abundance of every unique TCRbeta CDR3 region, sequences were collapsed and filtered. T cell fraction was estimated by normalizing TCRbeta template counts to usable DNA, which was measured by amplifying reference genes present in all nucleated cells. Repertoire TCRs were annotated as SARS-CoV-2-specific when V gene, CDR3 amino acid sequence and J gene were exactly matched to a known reactive TCR set. The reference SARS-CoV-2 TCR set was derived from MIRA and filtered for enrichment in COVID-19-positive ImmuneCODE repertoires, a step that removed public or cross-reactive TCRs. Drawing on the MIRA antigens, annotated TCRs were analysed further at the level of specific ORF or position within ORF. Breadth was defined as annotated unique rearrangements over total unique productive rearrangements; depth was the summed frequency of those rearrangements. Two-sided Wilcoxon rank-sum tests were used to compare TCR breadth between groups. Sourced from immuneACCESS, this table was stored by TCRdb with only in-frame sequences that have V and J called. A share of the clones is absent; for the studies checked, an unresolved V gene accounts for under half, and the remainder has no known explanation. V, J and clone size are taken as reported in that table, and D and trimming were inferred from the DNA itself. This sample is represented by some 420,000 clones; 70% to 90% of them were singletons. About 3.5% of the sample lies in the top ten.

CDR1 and CDR2, looked up from the germline V gene, are SNHLY and FYNNEI. From its cysteine to its phenylalanine, the CDR3 spans 13 amino acids. Just CDR3 DNA is preserved here, 39 bases in frame from base 1. V has 7 bases trimmed and J has 6 bases trimmed; junction bases matching no gene number 8. What the treatment or condition label conveys for this sample: some 20 received Ad26.COV2.S at low or high dose, single or two shots; 5 received placebo; per-sample allocation not given. Repertoires of vaccine and placebo recipients were sequenced from samples collected on day 63 after the first injection. Between 29 July and 7 August 2020, Cohort 1b enrolled around 25 adults aged 18-55 years at one site in Boston, USA. Ad26.COV2.S was a replication-incompetent adenovirus type 26 vector expressing a prefusion-stabilized SARS-CoV-2 spike protein from the original Wuhan strain. Study-wide conclusions, independent of this receptor: The study lacked the statistical power to compare responses across vaccine doses or regimens. According to the authors, total T cell responses may have been underestimated by the TCR breadth and depth analyses. Vaccine and placebo recipients had comparable non-spike TCR breadth, which fits with the vaccine containing only spike. Spike-specific TCR breadth was higher in Ad26.COV2.S recipients than in placebo recipients (P = 0.0014). Substantial breadth of spike-specific CD8+ and CD4+ T cell responses was reported after vaccination.

The chain uses TRBV2 and TRBJ2-7; 8 middle bases align to TRBD1. The material was peripheral blood, obtained in a trial of Ad26.COV2.S vaccine versus placebo. This TCR derives from a person between 18 and 65 years old who received the Ad26.COV2.S COVID-19 vaccine or a placebo. CDR3 sequence: CASTGQGLGEQYF. The DNA sequence follows: TGTGCCAGCACTGGACAGGGCTTGGGCGAGCAGTACTTC.